This T cell receptor (beta chain) was captured by sequencing in a study of response to subunit inactivated influenza vaccine. TCRdb reprocessed the RT-PCR reads with MiXCR, giving one entry per CDR3 protein. The top ten clones hold less than 4% of a sample with 450,000 to 600,000 distinct CDR3 sequences, 15% to 20% of them seen once. V lost 3 bases to trimming and J lost 3 bases, with 19 bases between them. The CDR3 consists of 16 residues. Germline CDR1 reads DFQATT; CDR2 reads SNEGSKA (reference sequence). The J gene is TRBJ2-3, the V gene TRBV20-1; D is perhaps TRBD1 (6 bases). This TCR was sampled from a man between 50 and 69 years old who received an inactivated influenza vaccine. The material was CD4+ T cells sorted from PBMCs, obtained less than 30 months after vaccination. The CDR3 protein is CSASRNLQGITDTQYF. CDR3 DNA sequence: TGCAGTGCTAGTCGCAATCTTCAGGGGATTACAGATACGCAGTATTTT.